This is a list of T cell receptor beta chains from one sample in a study of identifying expanded T cells in peripheral blood. Assay: immunoSEQ multiplex PCR; the TCRdb copy retains only in-frame clones and omits some. In the table there are under 95,000 clones, around 91% of which are singletons. What was sequenced was blood. The receptors were sampled from a person between 18 and 75 years old in good health. The CDR3 runs from the conserved cysteine through the conserved F or W. The D gene is left open where the match is weak. Expanded clones get a size class; other rows say once, few or many, or leave the size out.

>TRBV9|TRBJ2-7|.|.
CASSVGGNEQYF
TGTGCCAGCAGCGTAGGTGGCAACGAGCAGTACTTC
>TRBV6-5|TRBJ1-3|once|.
CASSRPRNTIYF
TGTGCCAGCAGTAGGCCACGTAACACCATATATTTT
>TRBV6-1|TRBJ2-7|.|.
CASTAVGQGYYEQYF
TGTGCCAGCACCGCTGTGGGGCAGGGTTACTACGAGCAGTACTTC
>TRBV27|TRBJ2-3|.|TRBD2
CASRTSGSNTQYF
TGTGCCAGCAGGACTAGCGGGAGTAATACGCAGTATTTT
>TRBV28|TRBJ2-4|.|TRBD1
CASSPGQGAFQYF
TGTGCCAGCAGCCCCGGACAGGGGGCCTTTCAGTACTTC
>TRBV11-2|TRBJ2-5|.|TRBD2
CASSLFPRSASGGTQYF
TGTGCCAGCAGCCTTTTCCCCAGGTCCGCCTCGGGGGGGACCCAGTACTTC
>TRBV29-1|TRBJ2-3|.|TRBD2
CSVEGLAGGDTQYF
TGCAGCGTTGAAGGGCTAGCGGGGGGAGATACGCAGTATTTT
>TRBV28|TRBJ1-1|.|.
CASSPRVRRIIMNTEAFF
TGTGCCAGCAGTCCCCGGGTCAGGCGGATTATCATGAACACTGAAGCTTTCTTT
>TRBV7-9|TRBJ2-1|few|.
CASSWGSSYNEQFF
TGTGCCAGCAGCTGGGGGAGCTCCTACAATGAGCAGTTCTTC
>TRBV7-2|TRBJ2-1|.|TRBD2
CASTLAGASNEQFF
TGTGCCAGCACCCTAGCGGGAGCGTCAAATGAGCAGTTCTTC
>TRBV7-2|TRBJ2-5|.|.
CASSSAETQYF
TGTGCCAGCAGCTCCGCCGAGACCCAGTACTTC
>TRBV9|TRBJ2-2|.|.
CASSERSGRENTGELFF
TGTGCCAGCAGCGAAAGGAGTGGGCGGGAAAACACCGGGGAGCTGTTTTTT
>TRBV11-2|TRBJ1-1|.|.
CASSNNPAREAFF
TGTGCCAGCAGCAACAACCCCGCCCGAGAAGCTTTCTTT
>TRBV4-3|TRBJ1-4|.|.
CASSQDGAPSATNEKLFF
TGCGCCAGCAGCCAAGATGGGGCGCCTAGTGCAACTAATGAAAAACTGTTTTTT
>TRBV27|TRBJ2-7|.|.
CASSSGRDTRYEQYF
TGTGCCAGCAGTTCAGGCCGGGACACCCGCTACGAGCAGTACTTC
>TRBV6-5|TRBJ1-1|.|TRBD1
CASRDSQNTEAFF
TGTGCCAGCCGGGACAGTCAGAACACTGAAGCTTTCTTT
>TRBV11-2|TRBJ2-5|.|.
CASSLGLVQETQYF
TGTGCCAGCAGCTTAGGACTAGTTCAAGAGACCCAGTACTTC
>TRBV5-4|TRBJ1-6|.|.
CATGGGFNNSPLHF
TGTGCCACGGGGGGGGGCTTCAATAATTCACCCCTCCACTTT
>TRBV12-5|TRBJ1-1|few|.
CASGLVLGQPNTEAFF
TGTGCTAGTGGTTTGGTACTAGGGCAGCCGAACACTGAAGCTTTCTTT
>TRBV25-1|TRBJ2-5|.|.
CASSDSAGLETQYF
TGTGCCAGCAGTGATTCGGCAGGGTTAGAGACCCAGTACTTC
>TRBV4-1|TRBJ1-1|.|.
CASSSLGGPRNTEAFF
TGCGCCAGCAGTTCTTTGGGGGGGCCTAGGAACACTGAAGCTTTCTTT
>TRBV5-5|TRBJ2-7|.|.
CASSLAVTGPYEQYF
TGTGCCAGCAGCTTGGCGGTGACAGGCCCTTACGAGCAGTACTTC
>TRBV5-1|TRBJ1-5|few|.
CASSLDGNQPQHF
TGCGCCAGCAGCTTGGATGGGAATCAGCCCCAGCATTTT
>TRBV7-2|TRBJ2-1|.|TRBD2
CASSLGLAGGREQFF
TGTGCCAGCAGCCTCGGACTAGCGGGAGGGCGTGAGCAGTTCTTC
>TRBV5-6|TRBJ1-2|.|TRBD1
CASSRDREVYGYTF
TGTGCCAGCAGCCGGGACAGGGAAGTGTATGGCTACACCTTC
>TRBV7-6|TRBJ1-2|.|.
CASSPQGYANYGYTF
TGTGCCAGCAGCCCTCAGGGATATGCTAACTATGGCTACACCTTC
>TRBV4-1|TRBJ1-1|.|.
CASSPTGTMNTEAFF
TGCGCCAGCAGCCCCACAGGGACTATGAACACTGAAGCTTTCTTT
>TRBV19|TRBJ2-3|.|.
CASSKRDAGSTDTQYF
TGTGCCAGTAGTAAACGGGACGCGGGTTCCACAGATACGCAGTATTTT
>TRBV9|TRBJ1-4|.|TRBD1
CASSGGDRYNEKLFF
TGTGCCAGCAGCGGGGGGGACAGGTATAATGAAAAACTGTTTTTT
>TRBV11-1|TRBJ2-3|.|.
CASSFAETDTQYF
TGTGCCAGCAGCTTCGCCGAGACAGATACGCAGTATTTT
>TRBV29-1|TRBJ2-1|.|TRBD2
CSFRTSGSANEQFF
TGCAGCTTCCGGACTAGCGGGAGCGCCAATGAGCAGTTCTTC
>TRBV6-5|TRBJ1-2|few|.
CASSYGWDGYTF
TGTGCCAGCAGTTACGGGTGGGATGGCTACACCTTC
>TRBV7-2|TRBJ2-7|once|.
CASSWGRGNHEQYF
TGTGCCAGCAGCTGGGGGAGAGGGAACCACGAGCAGTACTTC
>TRBV5-4|TRBJ2-1|once|TRBD2
CASSLELAGNNEQFF
TGTGCCAGCAGCTTGGAACTAGCGGGAAATAATGAGCAGTTCTTC
>TRBV7-2|TRBJ1-1|.|.
CASSPDRYTEAFF
TGTGCCAGCAGCCCAGACAGGTACACTGAAGCTTTCTTT
>TRBV21-1|TRBJ2-7|.|.
CASSKNGKPGPLSYEQYF
TGTGCCAGCAGCAAGAACGGGAAACCCGGACCTTTGTCCTACGAGCAGTACTTC